The 25 T cell receptor beta chains listed next were all sequenced from one sample in a study of blood T cell repertoires in COVID-19. The protocol was immunoSEQ multiplex PCR, while the TCRdb copy is restricted to in-frame clones and leaves out a portion. The table has 300,000 or so clones, around 89% seen once. Material: peripheral blood. The receptors originated from a man younger than 35 who had recovered from COVID-19.

The chain joins TRBV7-9 to TRBJ1-2, with 10 bases aligning to TRBD1. Germline V gives CDR1 SEHNR, CDR2 FQNEAQ (reference sequence). CDR3 length: 17 residues. The junction had 8 bases not matched to a gene; V was cut back by 2 bases and J by 2 bases. The DNA of the CDR3 is TGTGCCAGCAGCTTATCCGGGACAGGGGACGTAAACTATGGCTACACCTTC. Translating gives CASSLSGTGDVNYGYTF.

Remarks on this clone: This specimen includes other DNA sequences encoding the same CDR3. The gene calls are TRBV9 and TRBJ2-7, with unresolved D. V lost 0 bases, J lost 1 base, and 8 bases lay in between. Germline CDR1 is SGDLS and CDR2 is YYNGEE. The CDR3 runs to 14 residues. This CDR3 is CASSVDSRSYEQYF. CDR3 nucleotides: TGTGCCAGCAGCGTAGACAGTCGTTCCTACGAGCAGTACTTC.

The chain uses TRBV29-1 and TRBJ2-3, with TRBD2 as a possible D gene (7 bases). V was cut by 0 bases and J by 3 bases, with 13 bases left in between. The CDR3 totals 15 residues. The germline V gene has CDR1 SQVTM and CDR2 ANQGSEA. For the CDR3, the DNA is TGCAGCGTTGAAGAAGGGGGGGACGGGACAGATACGCAGTATTTT. It encodes CSVEEGGDGTDTQYF.

J is TRBJ1-2 and V is TRBV11-2, with D hard to call. This CDR3 region has 13 residues. Germline values: CDR1 SGHAT, CDR2 FQNNGV. The ends were cut back, 5 bases at V and 8 bases at J, with 15 bases in the middle. CDR3 DNA: TGTGCCAGCAGCCTTAATGGGAGGTCGGGCTACACCTTC. It is translated as CASSLNGRSGYTF.

This chain uses TRBV12-3 or TRBV12-4 with TRBJ2-1; 7 bases are shared with TRBD1. The CDR3 runs 13 residues. V lost 4 bases and J lost 9; bases outside the gene matches: 6. CDR3 DNA: TGTGCCAGCAGTTCACAGGGGATGAGTGAGCAGTTCTTC. As protein: CASSSQGMSEQFF.

V is TRBV19 and J is TRBJ2-1, with a weak D call TRBD1 (5 bases). CDR1 LNHDA and CDR2 SQIVND come from the germline V gene (reference sequence). The CDR3 totals 12 residues. Between the trimmed V and J ends, which lost 10 bases and 14 bases, there was a span of 21 bases. This chain's CDR3 is CATATAGKREFF. The CDR3, as DNA: TGTGCCACCGCAACCGCAGGGAAAAGGGAGTTCTTC.

CDR3 amino acids: CASSPSTPGQQNTEAFF. The DNA of the CDR3 is TGTGCCAGCTCACCATCTACTCCGGGACAGCAAAACACTGAAGCTTTCTTT. The chain combines TRBV18 with TRBJ1-1; 7 positions agree with TRBD1. This CDR3 is 17 amino acids long. Losses at the gene ends were 2 bases for V and 2 bases for J; bases not matched to a gene: 11. Germline CDR1 is KGHSH and CDR2 is LQKENI.

The chain links TRBV18 to TRBJ2-5; no clear D. Trimming shortened V by 1 base and J by 0 bases, and 9 bases separated the two germline ends. Germline CDR1 KGHSH, CDR2 LQKENI. The CDR3 sequence is 15 residues long. In DNA form, the CDR3 reads TGTGCCAGCTCACCACGGCTAGGCGACCAAGAGACCCAGTACTTC. Translation: CASSPRLGDQETQYF.

This clone was recorded once. This chain connects TRBV3-1 (or the pseudogene TRBV3-2) to TRBJ2-5; D call uncertain. CDR3 length: 13 residues. Deletions cut 2 bases from V and 4 bases from J, with 8 bases between. Germline CDR1 reads LGHDT; CDR2 reads YNNKEL (reference sequence). The CDR3 DNA is TGTGCCAGCAGCCAAACCCCCGGAGAGACCCAGTACTTC. Its translation is CASSQTPGETQYF.

CDR3 amino acids: CASSVAGSLYNEQFF. The CDR3 nucleotides read TGTGCCAGCAGCGTAGCCGGGAGTCTCTACAATGAGCAGTTCTTC. The chain uses TRBV9 and TRBJ2-1, with a tentative D call TRBD2 (6 bases). In germline, CDR1 is SGDLS, CDR2 YYNGEE. CDR3 length equals 15 residues. The V end lost 0 bases, the J end lost 3 bases, and 10 bases lay between the germline ends.

This chain links TRBV5-4 with TRBJ1-4; tentative D call: TRBD1 (5 bases). V dropped 0 bases and J dropped 6 bases, with 12 bases sitting between them. From germline, CDR1 is SGHNT and CDR2 YYREEE (reference sequence). The CDR3 has 15 residues. The CDR3 nucleotides are TGTGCCAGCAGCTTGGGCCCGGGGGTGGATGAAAAACTGTTTTTT. Translation: CASSLGPGVDEKLFF.

The CDR3 loop reads CASTPGRANEKLFF. Written as DNA, the CDR3 is TGTGCCAGCACCCCTGGCAGGGCTAATGAAAAACTGTTTTTT. The gene calls are TRBV6-2 or TRBV6-3 and TRBJ1-4, with a possible D match to TRBD1 (5 bases). The ends were cut back, 7 bases at V and 3 bases at J, with 12 bases in the middle. The germline V gene encodes CDR1 MNHEY and CDR2 SVGEGT. There are 14 residues in the CDR3.

The rearrangement joins TRBV4-2 to TRBJ1-2, with TRBD1 matching 7 bases. CDR3 length: 15 amino acids. J gave up 5 bases and V 0 bases, and 6 bases lay outside the gene matches. CDR1 LGHNA and CDR2 YNFKEQ come from the germline V gene. The CDR3 DNA is TGTGCCAGCAGCCAAGACCGACAGGGTTTTTATGGCTACACCTTC. The encoded protein is CASSQDRQGFYGYTF.

The V and J genes are TRBV9 and TRBJ2-3; 12 nucleotides agree with TRBD2. Trimming took 4 bases from V and 4 from J; bases not matched to a gene: 4. The CDR3 is 15 amino acids. Germline V lookup: CDR1 SGDLS, CDR2 YYNGEE. As DNA, the CDR3 is TGTGCCAGCAGCTCTAGCGGGGGGGTCGCAGATACGCAGTATTTT. It codes for CASSSSGGVADTQYF.

The chain employs TRBV6-5 and TRBJ2-5; no definite D call. This CDR3 comprises 13 residues. The germline gives CDR1 MNHEY, CDR2 SVGAGI. V lost 8 bases and J lost 0, with 10 bases in between. The DNA of the CDR3 is TGTGCCAGCGAAGAGGTGTACCAAGAGACCCAGTACTTC. Amino acids: CASEEVYQETQYF.

This clone occurred a few times. The genes are TRBV6-2 or TRBV6-3 and TRBJ1-2, with D possibly TRBD1 on 6 matching bases. The germline V gene encodes CDR1 MNHEY and CDR2 SVGEGT. The CDR3 runs 15 residues. The ends were cut back, 2 bases at V and 4 bases at J, with 14 bases in the middle. Here the CDR3 reads CASSYPGQTVYGYTF. CDR3 coding DNA: TGTGCCAGCAGTTACCCCGGACAGACGGTCTATGGCTACACCTTC.

This clone has just one count. This rearrangement joins TRBV27 to TRBJ2-1, with 9 positions matching TRBD2. V shed 5 bases and J 8 bases; nucleotides not matched to a gene: 7. The germline CDR1 and CDR2 sequences are MNHEY and SMNVEV (reference sequence). CDR3 length: 14 residues. The CDR3 region is CASSTGLAWDEQFF. DNA for the CDR3: TGTGCCAGCAGTACCGGACTAGCGTGGGATGAGCAGTTCTTC.

The genes are TRBV15 and TRBJ1-2, with 9 bases matching TRBD1. V lost 0 bases and J lost 6; bases outside the gene matches: 11. Per the germline V gene, CDR1 is LNHNV and CDR2 is YYDKDF (reference sequence). The CDR3 length is 17 residues. The CDR3 protein is CATSRDLGTGSLNGYTF. The CDR3 DNA is TGTGCCACCAGCAGAGATTTAGGGACAGGGAGTCTTAATGGCTACACCTTC.

This rearrangement joins TRBV5-4 to TRBJ1-1; 7 nucleotides agree with TRBD1. Losses at the gene ends were 0 bases for V and 1 base for J; bases not matched to a gene: 3. CDR3 length: 15 amino acids. The V gene's germline CDR1 is SGHNT and CDR2 YYREEE (reference sequence). Here the CDR3 DNA reads TGTGCCAGCAGCTTGGAGGGACAGACGAACACTGAAGCTTTCTTT. Residues: CASSLEGQTNTEAFF.

CDR3 bases: TGTGCCAGCTCGTCACAGGGGAGGAATGGCTACACCTTC. Protein: CASSSQGRNGYTF. This chain connects TRBV18 to TRBJ1-2, with 7 bases matching TRBD1. This CDR3 region has 13 residues. V shed 6 bases and J 6 bases; nucleotides not matched to a gene: 7. Germline CDR1 is KGHSH and CDR2 is LQKENI.

The CDR3 loop reads CATSRQGDYGYTF. In DNA, the CDR3 is TGTGCCACCTCTAGACAGGGAGACTATGGCTACACCTTC. The chain uses TRBV6-6 and TRBJ1-2; 7 positions agree with TRBD1. The CDR3 is 13 amino acids. CDR1 is MNHNY, CDR2 SVGAGI, per germline (reference sequence). With V trimmed by 10 bases and J by 3 bases, 8 bases remained unmatched.

CDR3 residues: CASSIVQADTQYF. The CDR3 DNA reads TGTGCCAGTAGTATAGTTCAGGCAGATACGCAGTATTTT. V is TRBV19 and J is TRBJ2-3; D remains unclear. The CDR3 contains 13 residues. Trimming cost V 1 base and J 4 bases, with 6 bases left between them. Germline V gene lookup returns CDR1 LNHDA and CDR2 SQIVND (reference sequence). Complete variable domain (other parts from reference TRBV19 and TRBJ2-3): DGGITQSPKYLFRKEGQNVTLSCEQNLNHDAMYWYRQDPGQGLRLIYYSQIVNDFQKGDIAEGYSVSREKKESFPLTVTSAQKNPTAFYLCASSIVQADTQYFGPGTRLTVL.

The chain links TRBV28 to TRBJ1-1, with a tentative D call TRBD1 (6 bases). The CDR3 runs 13 residues. Trimming cost V 6 bases and J 3 bases, with 11 bases left between them. The V gene's germline CDR1 is MDHEN and CDR2 SYDVKM. The CDR3 bases are TGTGCCAGCAGGAAACAGGGAGACACTGAAGCTTTCTTT. Translating it yields CASRKQGDTEAFF.

This chain uses TRBV4-2 with TRBJ1-1; D call uncertain. CDR1 LGHNA and CDR2 YNFKEQ come from the germline V gene. V lost 2 bases and J 7 bases, leaving 11 bases between the germline ends. The CDR3 contains 13 residues. CDR3 DNA sequence: TGTGCCAGCAGCCAACCTCACTCGGGTGAAGCTTTCTTT. Protein sequence: CASSQPHSGEAFF.

The chain combines TRBV6-4 with TRBJ2-6; no firm D call. With 4 bases removed from V and 0 bases from J, the gap between germline ends came to 4 bases. CDR3 length: 14 residues. Germline V gives CDR1 MRHNA, CDR2 SNTAGT. The DNA for the CDR3 is TGTGCCAGCAGTGCCGTCTCTGGGGCCAACGTCCTGACTTTC. Its protein product is CASSAVSGANVLTF.